This is a list of T cell receptor beta chains from one sample in a study of cytomegalovirus exposure and HLA in healthy donors. Data came from immunoSEQ multiplex PCR; TCRdb stores just in-frame clones and leaves some out. This sample yields approximately 100,000 clones, of which 77% are seen a single time; approximately 10% belongs to the top ten. The sample was PBMCs. All receptors derive from a man aged 35 to 55 in good health and CMV-seropositive. Both conserved end residues are part of each CDR3. Fields, in order: CDR3 protein, CDR3 DNA, D gene, V gene, J gene, clone size. The D gene is left open where the match is weak. The listing skips clone size in some rows; elsewhere it reads once, few, many or a size class.

cdr3_aa: CASSVVGGDGYTF; cdr3_nt: TGTGCCAGCAGTGTAGTAGGAGGGGATGGCTACACCTTC; d_call: NA; v_call: TRBV2; j_call: TRBJ1-2; clone_size: NA
cdr3_aa: CASSPRTAWETQYF; cdr3_nt: TGTGCCAGCAGTCCCCGAACAGCCTGGGAGACCCAGTACTTC; d_call: NA; v_call: TRBV6-5; j_call: TRBJ2-5; clone_size: NA
cdr3_aa: CASSPNDRKSSSYNSPLHF; cdr3_nt: TGTGCCAGCAGCCCCAACGACAGGAAAAGCAGCTCCTATAATTCACCCCTCCACTTT; d_call: NA; v_call: TRBV9; j_call: TRBJ1-6; clone_size: few
cdr3_aa: CASRGAPGGANVLTF; cdr3_nt: TGTGCCAGCCGGGGGGCCCCGGGTGGGGCCAACGTCCTGACTTTC; d_call: NA; v_call: TRBV9; j_call: TRBJ2-6; clone_size: few
cdr3_aa: CASRPQRGPYEKLFF; cdr3_nt: TGTGCCAGCAGACCCCAGCGGGGGCCCTATGAAAAACTGTTTTTT; d_call: NA; v_call: TRBV27; j_call: TRBJ1-4; clone_size: few
cdr3_aa: CASSLGQGKPLHF; cdr3_nt: TGTGCCAGCAGCTTAGGTCAGGGGAAACCCCTCCACTTT; d_call: NA; v_call: TRBV11-3; j_call: TRBJ1-6; clone_size: NA
cdr3_aa: CASSEPGNEQFF; cdr3_nt: TGTGCCAGCAGTGAACCCGGCAATGAGCAGTTCTTC; d_call: NA; v_call: TRBV6-1; j_call: TRBJ2-1; clone_size: NA
cdr3_aa: CASSYAPGLASVGQFF; cdr3_nt: TGTGCCAGCAGTTACGCTCCGGGACTAGCTTCGGTAGGGCAGTTCTTC; d_call: TRBD2; v_call: TRBV6-5; j_call: TRBJ2-1; clone_size: NA
cdr3_aa: CASSLGELGRRDTQYF; cdr3_nt: TGCGCCAGCAGCTTAGGGGAACTCGGGAGGAGAGATACGCAGTATTTT; d_call: TRBD2; v_call: TRBV7-9; j_call: TRBJ2-3; clone_size: once
cdr3_aa: CASSLVPGSYGYTF; cdr3_nt: TGTGCCAGCAGTTTAGTTCCGGGATCCTATGGCTACACCTTC; d_call: NA; v_call: TRBV27; j_call: TRBJ1-2; clone_size: few
cdr3_aa: CATSRESGTGTGVKPQHF; cdr3_nt: TGTGCCACCAGCAGAGAGAGCGGAACAGGGACAGGGGTGAAGCCCCAGCATTTT; d_call: TRBD1; v_call: TRBV15; j_call: TRBJ1-5; clone_size: NA
cdr3_aa: CASSYAGASGRYEQYF; cdr3_nt: TGTGCCAGCAGTTACGCGGGGGCTAGCGGGCGCTACGAGCAGTACTTC; d_call: TRBD2; v_call: TRBV6-5; j_call: TRBJ2-7; clone_size: NA
cdr3_aa: CASSGLAQQETQYF; cdr3_nt: TGTGCCAGCAGTGGTCTAGCCCAACAAGAGACCCAGTACTTC; d_call: NA; v_call: TRBV2; j_call: TRBJ2-5; clone_size: NA
cdr3_aa: CASSLEAQFLHGYTF; cdr3_nt: TGTGCCAGCAGCTTAGAGGCACAGTTCTTGCATGGCTACACCTTC; d_call: NA; v_call: TRBV7-2; j_call: TRBJ1-2; clone_size: NA
cdr3_aa: CATTPGGSANTGELFF; cdr3_nt: TGTGCCACCACCCCCGGGGGATCCGCGAACACCGGGGAGCTGTTTTTT; d_call: NA; v_call: TRBV15; j_call: TRBJ2-2; clone_size: NA